The table lists the clone carrying this T cell receptor beta chain with a count of one. Its antigen is as yet unknown. This sample was included in a study of tumor and adjacent non-tumor tissue in lung cancer. Study overall: Patients comprised 12 adenocarcinoma, a couple of squamous cell carcinoma and 1 small cell lung cancer.

Three rounds of nested PCR, following a modified ARM-PCR protocol, produced the TCRbeta library. Each CDR3 protein is one row after TCRdb ran MiXCR on the multiplex PCR reads. The sample comprises approximately 140,000 distinct CDR3 sequences, around two thirds of which are singletons, and about 20% rests with the top ten. The CDR3 contains 14 residues. V lost 4 bases to trimming and J lost 6 bases, with 17 bases between them. CDR1 and CDR2 (germline): SGHNT, YYREEE (reference sequence). Findings and limits, study-wide: Top 100 clones took a larger repertoire share in normal lung. Tumor TCR diversity, when higher, was linked to shorter survival.

RNA was extracted from bulk tissue without any cell sorting. The genes are TRBV5-4 and TRBJ2-7; a possible D gene is TRBD2 (6 bases). Sequencing used lung tumor tissue. The origin of this receptor is a man in his 60s with small cell lung cancer. The CDR3 protein is CASSMEPRGIEQYF. In DNA, the CDR3 is TGTGCCAGCAGCATGGAGCCTCGGGGGATCGAGCAGTACTTC.